The 11 T cell receptor beta chains below were found in one sample sequenced in a study of long-term antiretroviral therapy in people with HIV. The immunoSEQ assay was v3.0, run at survey level. Clones were sequenced by immunoSEQ multiplex PCR, and TCRdb holds only the in-frame ones, with some missing. The data contain 20,000 to 30,000 clones, approximately 80% of them singletons. The sequences come from unsorted PBMCs, collected 3 years after starting antiretroviral therapy. These TCRs come from a man in his fifties or sixties with HIV.

The chain uses TRBV7-8 and TRBJ1-6, with unresolved D. V was cut by 5 bases and J by 3 bases, with 8 bases left in between. Germline assignment: CDR1 SGHVS and CDR2 FQNEAQ. CDR3 size: 14 residues. The CDR3 sequence: CASSPDGYNSPLHF. DNA for the CDR3: TGTGCCAGCAGCCCTGACGGCTATAATTCACCCCTCCACTTT.

The chain carries TRBV18 and TRBJ1-3; a weak D match, TRBD1 (5 bases). The V end was cut by 3 bases, the J end by 2 bases, with 14 bases between. CDR3 length: 16 residues. Germline V lookup: CDR1 KGHSH, CDR2 LQKENI. CDR3 sequence reads: CASSPVARDAGNTIYF. The CDR3 DNA is TGTGCCAGCTCACCTGTGGCTAGGGACGCTGGAAACACCATATATTTT. Combining the CDR3 with reference TRBV18 and TRBJ1-3 gives the whole variable domain NAGVMQNPRHLVRRRGQEARLRCSPMKGHSHVYWYRQLPEEGLKFMVYLQKENIIDESGMPKERFSAEFPKEGPSILRIQQVVRGDSAAYFCASSPVARDAGNTIYFGEGSWLTVV.

This rearrangement joins TRBV2 to TRBJ2-7; 10 nucleotides agree with TRBD2. CDR3 length equals 15 residues. Germline-derived CDR1 and CDR2 are SNHLY and FYNNEI. Losses at the gene ends were 3 bases for V and 5 bases for J; bases not matched to a gene: 7. The CDR3 here is CASSEEVAGGHEQYF. The DNA of the CDR3 is TGTGCCAGCAGTGAGGAGGTAGCGGGGGGTCACGAGCAGTACTTC.

The V and J genes are TRBV27 and TRBJ1-1; possible D gene TRBD1, 5 bases. The V gene's germline CDR1 is MNHEY and CDR2 SMNVEV (reference sequence). CDR3 length: 15 residues. V shed 5 bases and J shed 2 bases, with 15 bases lying between them. The CDR3 here is CASSTFRGRNTEAFF. In DNA form, the CDR3 reads TGTGCCAGCAGTACATTTAGGGGTCGAAACACTGAAGCTTTCTTT.

The chain has TRBV4-1 and TRBJ1-1, with D unresolved. V was clipped by 4 bases and J by 11 bases, with 17 bases between them. Germline loops: CDR1 MGHRA, CDR2 YSYEKL. This CDR3 has 13 residues. The CDR3 sequence: CASSLRENRGAFF. As DNA, the CDR3 is TGCGCCAGCAGCCTCCGGGAGAACCGAGGGGCTTTCTTT.

As DNA, the CDR3 is TGTGCCAGCAGTTTATCTCGGACAGGTGGCACCGGGGAGCTGTTTTTT. Protein product: CASSLSRTGGTGELFF. This chain links TRBV28 with TRBJ2-2; 7 bases fit TRBD1. Unmatched junction bases numbered 6, after V lost 1 base and J lost 4 bases. The germline gives CDR1 MDHEN, CDR2 SYDVKM. The CDR3 totals 16 residues.

This chain uses TRBV2 with TRBJ1-5; D is uncertain. V lost 2 bases and J lost 7, with 9 bases in between. The CDR3 totals 13 residues. Per the germline V gene, CDR1 is SNHLY and CDR2 is FYNNEI. CDR3 protein: CASSELGQQPQHF. For the CDR3, the DNA is TGTGCCAGCAGTGAATTGGGTCAACAGCCCCAGCATTTT.

This chain links TRBV11-3 with TRBJ2-7, with TRBD2 matching 7 bases. This CDR3 contains 16 residues. After removal of 7 bases from V and 8 bases from J, the junction contained 20 bases not matched to a gene. Germline CDR1 is SGHNT and CDR2 is YENEEA. In nucleotides, the CDR3 is TGTGCCAGCACCTCTAGTATTTCTAGCGGACACTTGAAGCAGTACTTC. This codes for CASTSSISSGHLKQYF.

The genes are TRBV14 and TRBJ2-7, with D unresolved. V was cut by 3 bases and J by 6 bases, with 15 bases left in between. The CDR3 is made up of 14 amino acids. Germline CDR1 and CDR2: SGHDN and FVKESK. In DNA, the CDR3 is TGTGCCAGCAGCCATGACGGCAGCATTGGCGAGCAGTACTTC. Translating it yields CASSHDGSIGEQYF.

This chain connects TRBV19 to TRBJ1-5, with TRBD1 matching over 7 bases. The V gene's germline CDR1 is LNHDA and CDR2 SQIVND (reference sequence). The CDR3 loop spans 14 amino acids. With V trimmed by 7 bases and J by 4 bases, 7 bases remained unmatched. The CDR3 loop is CASTKTGNNQPQHF. CDR3 DNA: TGTGCCAGTACCAAGACAGGGAATAATCAGCCCCAGCATTTT.

The chain employs TRBV28 and TRBJ2-3; D is uncertain. The CDR3 is 11 amino acids. The V end lost 5 bases, the J end lost 3 bases, and 3 bases lay between the germline ends. Germline assignment: CDR1 MDHEN and CDR2 SYDVKM. CDR3 residues: CASSVTDTQYF. CDR3 nucleotides: TGTGCCAGCAGTGTTACAGATACGCAGTATTTT.